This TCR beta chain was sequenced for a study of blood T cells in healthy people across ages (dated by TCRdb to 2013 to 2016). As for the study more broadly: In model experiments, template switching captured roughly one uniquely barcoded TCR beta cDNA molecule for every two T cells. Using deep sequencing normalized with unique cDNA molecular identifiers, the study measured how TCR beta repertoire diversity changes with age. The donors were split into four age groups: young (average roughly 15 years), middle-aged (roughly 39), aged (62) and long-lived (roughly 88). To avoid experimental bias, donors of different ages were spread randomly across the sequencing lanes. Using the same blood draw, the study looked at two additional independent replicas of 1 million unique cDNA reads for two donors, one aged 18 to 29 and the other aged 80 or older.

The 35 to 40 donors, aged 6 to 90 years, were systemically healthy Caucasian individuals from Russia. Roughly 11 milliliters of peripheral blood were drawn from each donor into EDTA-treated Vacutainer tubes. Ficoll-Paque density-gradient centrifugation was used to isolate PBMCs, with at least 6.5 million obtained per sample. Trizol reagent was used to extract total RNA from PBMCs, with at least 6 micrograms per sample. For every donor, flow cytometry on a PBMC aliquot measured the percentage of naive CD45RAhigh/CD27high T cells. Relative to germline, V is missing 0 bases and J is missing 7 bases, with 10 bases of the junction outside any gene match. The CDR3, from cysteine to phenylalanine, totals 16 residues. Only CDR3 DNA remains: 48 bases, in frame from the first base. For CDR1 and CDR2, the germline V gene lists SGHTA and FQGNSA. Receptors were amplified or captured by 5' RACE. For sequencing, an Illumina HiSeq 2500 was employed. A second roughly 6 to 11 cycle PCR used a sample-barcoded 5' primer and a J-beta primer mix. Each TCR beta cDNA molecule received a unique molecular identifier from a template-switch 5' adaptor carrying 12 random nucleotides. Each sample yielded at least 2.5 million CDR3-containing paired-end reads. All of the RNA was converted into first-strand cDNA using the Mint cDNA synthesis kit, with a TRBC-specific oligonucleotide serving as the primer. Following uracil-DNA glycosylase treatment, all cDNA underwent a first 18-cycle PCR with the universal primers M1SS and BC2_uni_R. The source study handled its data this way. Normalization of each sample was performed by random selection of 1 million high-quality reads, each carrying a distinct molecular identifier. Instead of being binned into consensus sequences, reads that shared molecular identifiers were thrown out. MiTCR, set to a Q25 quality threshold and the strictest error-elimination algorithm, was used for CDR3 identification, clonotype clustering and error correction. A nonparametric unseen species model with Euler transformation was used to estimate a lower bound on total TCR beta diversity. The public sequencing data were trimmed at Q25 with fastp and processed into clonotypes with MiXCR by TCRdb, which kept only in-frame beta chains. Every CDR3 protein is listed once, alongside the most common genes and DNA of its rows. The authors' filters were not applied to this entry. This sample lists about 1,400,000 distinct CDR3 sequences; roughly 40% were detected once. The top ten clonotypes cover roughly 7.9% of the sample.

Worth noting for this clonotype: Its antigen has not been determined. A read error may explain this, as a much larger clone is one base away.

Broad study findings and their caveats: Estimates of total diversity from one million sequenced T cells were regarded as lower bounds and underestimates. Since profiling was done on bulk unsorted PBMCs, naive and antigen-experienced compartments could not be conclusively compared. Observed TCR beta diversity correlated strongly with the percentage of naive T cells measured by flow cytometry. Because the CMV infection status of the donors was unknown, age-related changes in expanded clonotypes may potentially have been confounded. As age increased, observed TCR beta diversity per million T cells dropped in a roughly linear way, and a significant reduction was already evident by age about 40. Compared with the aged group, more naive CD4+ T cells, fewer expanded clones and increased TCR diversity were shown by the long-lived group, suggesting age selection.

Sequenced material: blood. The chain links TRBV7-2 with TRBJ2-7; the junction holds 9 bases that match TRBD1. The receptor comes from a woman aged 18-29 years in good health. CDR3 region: CASSLAGTGFDNEQYF. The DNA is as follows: TGTGCCAGCAGCTTAGCCGGGACAGGGTTCGACAATGAGCAGTACTTC.